This note documents a single T cell receptor (beta chain) sequence. Original data processing: Reference gene primer amplification gave nucleated cell count estimates. Clones were read by immunoSEQ multiplex PCR, and TCRdb kept only the in-frame ones, dropping some. Clone size and the V and J calls come from that table; the DNA yielded D and trimming. The data contain approximately 200,000 clones, more than 85% of them seen just once; the ten biggest clones take up 2.9%. This specimen belongs to a study of blood T cell repertoires in COVID-19. Study in general: Sites across the United States, Italy and Spain contributed samples from acute and convalescent COVID-19. The analysed material was cDNA or gDNA that came from T cells, B-cell-depleted T cells, or PBMCs.

Germline assignment: CDR1 SGHNT and CDR2 YYREEE (reference sequence). The CDR3 has 13 residues. V lost 1 base to trimming and J lost 1 base, with 5 bases between them. This chain links TRBV5-4 with TRBJ1-1; no clear D gene. The receptor's source is a woman aged 25 to 45 with active or convalescent COVID-19. Specimen: peripheral blood. The CDR3 region has the DNA TGTGCCAGCAGCTTGACGAGGAACACTGAAGCTTTCTTT. It encodes CASSLTRNTEAFF.